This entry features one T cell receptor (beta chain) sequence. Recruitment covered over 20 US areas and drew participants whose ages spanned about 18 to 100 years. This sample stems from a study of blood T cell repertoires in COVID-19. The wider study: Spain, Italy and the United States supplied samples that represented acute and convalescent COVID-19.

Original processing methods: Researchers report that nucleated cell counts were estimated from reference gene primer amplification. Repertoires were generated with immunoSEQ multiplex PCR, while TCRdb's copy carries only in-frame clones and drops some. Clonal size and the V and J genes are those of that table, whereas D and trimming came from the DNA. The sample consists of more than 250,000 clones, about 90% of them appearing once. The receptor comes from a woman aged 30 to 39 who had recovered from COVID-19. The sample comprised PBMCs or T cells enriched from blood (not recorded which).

As DNA, the CDR3 is TGTGCCAGCAGCCCCGGACGGGAAGCAACTAATGAAAAACTGTTTTTT. Encoded protein: CASSPGREATNEKLFF. The rearrangement joins TRBV7-9 to TRBJ1-4, with D unclear. There are 16 residues in the CDR3. Germline-derived CDR1 and CDR2 are SEHNR and FQNEAQ (reference sequence). V was shortened by 5 bases and J by 0 bases, with 13 bases between the two germline ends.